This passage covers 10 T cell receptor beta chains from one sample sequenced in a study of radiotherapy plus CTLA-4 blockade in lung cancer. The repertoire was sequenced with immunoSEQ multiplex PCR; TCRdb's copy has only in-frame clones and lacks some. The sample comprises about 68,000 clones, roughly 85% of which are singletons, and roughly 10% rests with the top ten. This specimen was peripheral blood, taken from a patient treated with radiotherapy plus ipilimumab. The receptors shown here come from a human donor with non-small cell lung cancer who had a complete response to radiotherapy plus ipilimumab.

This clone was seen a few times. The chain uses TRBV12-1 and TRBJ1-2. TRBV12-1 is annotated as a pseudogene. CDR3 size: 16 residues. This chain's CDR3 is CASSHRVEVLYYGYTF. The CDR3 DNA reads TGTGCCAGCAGCCACCGAGTAGAAGTACTGTACTATGGCTACACCTTC.

This sequence joins TRBV7-8 and TRBJ1-2; perhaps TRBD1 as D (6 bases). The CDR3 has 15 amino acids. CDR1 and CDR2 from the germline V gene are SGHVS and FQNEAQ. Trimming cost V 1 base and J 8 bases, with 17 bases left between them. The CDR3 region has the DNA TGTGCCAGCAGCTTAGACCGAGGGGGGAATTCGGGCTACACCTTC. Amino acids: CASSLDRGGNSGYTF.

The V gene is TRBV25-1, the J gene TRBJ2-1; either TRBD1 or TRBD2 may fit D (6 bases each). Trimming took off 6 bases at V and 2 bases at J, with 11 bases between the two ends. The germline CDR1 and CDR2 sequences are MGHDK and SYGVNS. The CDR3 is 14 residues long. The CDR3 DNA sequence: TGTGCCAGCAGCTGGGGGGACACCTACAATGAGCAGTTCTTC. This sequence encodes CASSWGDTYNEQFF.

This clone was counted at least ten times. The junction departs from germline at one end; a sequencing error may be responsible. The gene calls are TRBV4-1 and TRBJ2-1, with D hard to call. Germline CDR1 and CDR2: MGHRA and YSYEKL. This CDR3 spans 16 amino acids. In DNA, the CDR3 is TGCGCCAGCGGCCAGGTAAACCTGGTAGTTTACAATGAGCAGTTCTTC. Its translation: CASGQVNLVVYNEQFF.

This chain uses TRBV7-2 with TRBJ2-6, with D perhaps matching TRBD1 (5 bases). CDR1 is SGHTA, CDR2 FQGNSA, per germline. The V and J ends lost 5 bases and 0 bases respectively, with 17 bases between them. The CDR3 loop spans 18 amino acids. The DNA for the CDR3 is TGTGCCAGCAGCCAGGCGGTACAGGCGAACTCTGGGGCCAACGTCCTGACTTTC. Amino acids: CASSQAVQANSGANVLTF.

V is TRBV29-1 and J is TRBJ1-5; D not certain. The CDR3 totals 13 residues. Germline V gives CDR1 SQVTM, CDR2 ANQGSEA. Trimming took 4 bases from V and 7 from J, leaving 14 bases between them. In DNA form, the CDR3 reads TGCAGCGTTGGCGGTGGCCCGGGGCAGCCCCAGCATTTT. Protein product: CSVGGGPGQPQHF. Full variable domain (outside the CDR3, taken from reference TRBV29-1 and TRBJ1-5): SAVISQKPSRDICQRGTSLTIQCQVDSQVTMMFWYRQQPGQSLTLIATANQGSEATYESGFVIDKFPISRPNLTFSTLTVSNMSPEDSSIYLCSVGGGPGQPQHFGDGTRLSIL.

A single count supports this clone. V usage is TRBV10-1 and J usage is TRBJ2-2, with no clear D. Germline-derived CDR1 and CDR2 are WNHNN and SYGVQD (reference sequence). This CDR3 is 13 amino acids long. The ends were cut back, 5 bases at V and 3 bases at J, with 7 bases in the middle. In DNA, the CDR3 is TGCGCCAGCAGTCCAGAATACACCGGGGAGCTGTTTTTT. The encoded protein is CASSPEYTGELFF.

The V gene is TRBV4-1, the J gene TRBJ1-3, with D possibly matching TRBD1 (6 bases). V lost 0 bases and J lost 3, with 24 bases in between. Germline V lookup: CDR1 MGHRA, CDR2 YSYEKL. This CDR3 has 20 amino acids. CDR3 nucleotide sequence: TGCGCCAGCAGCCAAGATAAGAGTCGACAGGCGATCTCTAATGGAAACACCATATATTTT. This sequence encodes CASSQDKSRQAISNGNTIYF.

The gene calls are TRBV30 and TRBJ1-2; TRBD1 matches 8 bases. The germline V gene has CDR1 GTSNPN and CDR2 SVGIG (reference sequence). Trimming took 3 bases from V and 7 from J; bases not matched to a gene: 7. CDR3 size: 13 residues. DNA for the CDR3: TGTGCCTGGAGCAGACAGGGGATCGGTGGCTACACCTTC. It yields the protein CAWSRQGIGGYTF.

This chain connects TRBV2 to TRBJ2-1, with 7 bases aligning to TRBD2. CDR3 length: 15 amino acids. V dropped 7 bases and J dropped 5; count of bases not matched to a gene: 11. The germline CDR1 and CDR2 sequences are SNHLY and FYNNEI. CDR3 sequence (DNA): TGTGCCAGCATACGATTAGCGGGTAAAAACAATGAGCAGTTCTTC. Residues: CASIRLAGKNNEQFF. The whole variable domain, filled in from reference TRBV2 and TRBJ2-1, reads EPEVTQTPSHQVTQMGQEVILRCVPISNHLYFYWYRQILGQKVEFLVSFYNNEISEKSEIFDDQFSVERPDGSNFTLKIRSTKLEDSAMYFCASIRLAGKNNEQFFGPGTRLTVL.